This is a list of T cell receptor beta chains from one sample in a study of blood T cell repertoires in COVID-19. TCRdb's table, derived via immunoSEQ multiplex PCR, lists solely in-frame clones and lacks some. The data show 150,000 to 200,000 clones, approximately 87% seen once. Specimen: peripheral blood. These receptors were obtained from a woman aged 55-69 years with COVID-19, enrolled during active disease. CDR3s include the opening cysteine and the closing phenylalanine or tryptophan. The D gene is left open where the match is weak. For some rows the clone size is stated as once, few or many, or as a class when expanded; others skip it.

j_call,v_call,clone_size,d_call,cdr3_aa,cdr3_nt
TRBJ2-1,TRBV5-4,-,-,CASSPRGGASSYNEQFF,TGTGCCAGCAGCCCAAGGGGCGGGGCCAGCTCCTACAATGAGCAGTTCTTC
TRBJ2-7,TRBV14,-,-,CASSARGAEGYF,TGTGCCAGCAGCGCCCGGGGGGCAGAAGGGTACTTC
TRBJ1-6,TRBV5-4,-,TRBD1,CASSPGQGSGSPLHF,TGTGCCAGCAGCCCGGGACAGGGGTCAGGCTCACCCCTCCACTTT
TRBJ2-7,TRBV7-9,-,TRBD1,CASSRGTGAYEQYF,TGTGCCAGCAGCAGAGGGACAGGAGCCTACGAGCAGTACTTC
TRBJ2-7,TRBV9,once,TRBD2,CASGMKAGGPHEQYF,TGTGCCAGCGGCATGAAGGCGGGAGGTCCCCACGAGCAGTACTTC
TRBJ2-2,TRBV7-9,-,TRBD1,CASRDREFTGELFF,TGTGCCAGTAGGGACAGGGAGTTCACCGGGGAGCTGTTTTTT
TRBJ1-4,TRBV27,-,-,CASSQRRLADEKLFF,TGTGCCAGCAGTCAAAGACGGTTGGCGGATGAAAAACTGTTTTTT
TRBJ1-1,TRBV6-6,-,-,CASNGKAEAFF,TGTGCCAGCAACGGGAAGGCTGAAGCTTTCTTT
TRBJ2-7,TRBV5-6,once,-,CASSLGLQTYEQYF,TGTGCCAGCAGCTTGGGGCTTCAAACCTACGAGCAGTACTTC
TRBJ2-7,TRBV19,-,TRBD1,CASSNPGGSYEQYF,TGTGCCAGTAGTAATCCAGGGGGTTCCTACGAGCAGTACTTC
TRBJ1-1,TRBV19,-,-,CASFYRENTEAFF,TGTGCCAGTTTCTACAGGGAGAACACTGAAGCTTTCTTT
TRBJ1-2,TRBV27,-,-,CASSLLGPGDYGYTF,TGTGCCAGCAGTCTCCTCGGGCCGGGGGACTATGGCTACACCTTC
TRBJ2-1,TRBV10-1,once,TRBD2,CASSDFASGRAYNEQFF,TGCGCCAGCAGTGATTTCGCTAGCGGGAGGGCCTACAATGAGCAGTTCTTC
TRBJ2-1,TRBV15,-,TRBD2,CATHLAGGPHNEQFF,TGTGCCACCCATCTAGCGGGAGGGCCCCACAATGAGCAGTTCTTC
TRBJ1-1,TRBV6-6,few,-,CASSWAASNTEAFF,TGTGCCAGCAGTTGGGCAGCTTCGAACACTGAAGCTTTCTTT
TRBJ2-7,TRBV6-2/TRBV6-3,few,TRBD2,CASSFASQREGEDEQYF,TGTGCCAGCAGTTTTGCGTCCCAGCGGGAGGGCGAGGACGAGCAGTACTTC
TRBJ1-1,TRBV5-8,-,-,CASSLEGPDTEAFF,TGTGCCAGCAGCTTAGAGGGTCCGGACACTGAAGCTTTCTTT
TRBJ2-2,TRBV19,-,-,CASSISHGGELFF,TGTGCCAGTAGTATAAGTCACGGCGGGGAGCTGTTTTTT
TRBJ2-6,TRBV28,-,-,CASRKTGPGANVLTF,TGTGCCAGCAGAAAAACAGGCCCTGGGGCCAACGTCCTGACTTTC
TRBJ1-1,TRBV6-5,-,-,CASSPGTPNTEAFF,TGTGCCAGCAGCCCCGGGACTCCGAACACTGAAGCTTTCTTT